This entry lists 10 T cell receptor beta chains sequenced from one sample in a study of graft-versus-host responses after intestinal transplantation. The protocol was immunoSEQ multiplex PCR, while the TCRdb copy is restricted to in-frame clones and leaves out a portion. The sample has over 100,000 clones, approximately 92% seen once. Antigen specificity for these receptors is unknown. The sample was unstimulated CD4+ T cells sorted from spleen or lymph node cells, taken before transplant. Receptor source: a human donor who was the organ donor for an intestinal transplant.

This clone was observed once. The chain has TRBV6-1 and TRBJ2-3, with TRBD2 identical over 7 bases. The CDR3 is 16 residues long. Germline trimming cut 2 bases from V and 4 bases from J; bases unmatched to any gene: 9. The germline V gene has CDR1 MNHNS and CDR2 SASEGT. The CDR3 coding sequence is TGTGCCAGCAGTGAACGGTTACGCGGGAGCGCAGATACGCAGTATTTT. The encoded protein is CASSERLRGSADTQYF.

The rearrangement uses TRBV6-1 and TRBJ2-5, with D hard to call. The J call could be wrong; TRBJ2-7 is a better fit for the DNA end. The germline gives CDR1 MNHNS, CDR2 SASEGT. The CDR3 is 14 amino acids. The CDR3 spells CASSEVPGSYEQYF. CDR3 bases: TGTGCCAGCAGTGAAGTACCGGGTTCCTACGAGCAGTACTTC.

The chain carries TRBV19 and TRBJ1-1; TRBD1 is a possible D gene (5 bases). V was trimmed by 5 bases and J by 4 bases, leaving 14 bases between them. Germline loops: CDR1 LNHDA, CDR2 SQIVND (reference sequence). The CDR3 is made up of 14 amino acids. The DNA of the CDR3 is TGTGCCAGTAGTGCGACTCCGAGGGGCACTGAAGCTTTCTTT. Translated, it gives CASSATPRGTEAFF. Based on the CDR3 plus reference TRBV19 and TRBJ1-1, the full variable domain is DGGITQSPKYLFRKEGQNVTLSCEQNLNHDAMYWYRQDPGQGLRLIYYSQIVNDFQKGDIAEGYSVSREKKESFPLTVTSAQKNPTAFYLCASSATPRGTEAFFGQGTRLTVV.

This sequence joins TRBV5-1 and TRBJ2-3, with TRBD2 identical over 13 bases. V lost 4 bases to trimming and J lost 4 bases; unmatched junction nucleotides: 12. There are 18 residues in the CDR3. Germline CDR1 and CDR2: SGHRS and YFSETQ. The CDR3 nucleotides read TGCGCCAGCAGCCCGAGGACTAGCGGGAGTGCCGGGGCAGATACGCAGTATTTT. Its translation: CASSPRTSGSAGADTQYF.

The count of this clone is one. The rearrangement joins TRBV6-1 to TRBJ2-5, with D possibly being TRBD1 or TRBD2 (5 bases each). The last part of the DNA fits TRBJ2-7 better; the J call may be wrong. CDR1 and CDR2 from the germline V gene are MNHNS and SASEGT. The CDR3 sequence is 15 residues long. CDR3 bases: TGTGCCAGCAGTGATGAGGGGTGGGGCCCCTACGAGCAGTACTTC. This gives the protein CASSDEGWGPYEQYF.

The J gene is TRBJ2-7, the V gene TRBV6-5; 10 bases fit TRBD2. Looked up from germline, CDR1 is MNHEY and CDR2 is SVGAGI. The junction had 6 bases not matched to a gene; V was cut back by 7 bases and J by 3 bases. This CDR3 comprises 14 residues. The CDR3 region is CASIRTSGHYEQYF. CDR3 in DNA: TGTGCCAGCATCAGGACTAGCGGTCACTACGAGCAGTACTTC.

This chain links TRBV5-1 with TRBJ1-2; tentatively, D is TRBD1 (5 bases). The CDR3 runs 16 residues. Germline lookup yields CDR1 SGHRS and CDR2 YFSETQ. V was shortened by 4 bases and J by 3 bases, with 19 bases between the two germline ends. The CDR3 loop reads CASSPRGGESYYGYTF. In DNA form, the CDR3 reads TGCGCCAGCAGCCCTCGTGGGGGGGAATCTTACTATGGCTACACCTTC.

Notes on this clone: Within the sample, other DNA sequences also encode this same CDR3. V is TRBV5-1 and J is TRBJ2-1; 9 bases fit TRBD2. This CDR3 contains 15 residues. Germline V gene sequence: CDR1 SGHRS, CDR2 YFSETQ. Germline trimming cut 4 bases from V and 15 bases from J; bases unmatched to any gene: 17. The CDR3 sequence: CASSQGLAGPRGLFF. For the CDR3, the DNA is TGCGCCAGCAGCCAGGGACTAGCAGGACCCCGGGGCTTGTTCTTC.

The CDR3: CASRRTSGSYNEQFF. The CDR3 DNA is TGTGCCAGCAGGCGGACTAGCGGATCCTACAATGAGCAGTTCTTC. The gene calls are TRBV7-9 and TRBJ2-1; 10 positions agree with TRBD2. The CDR3 has 15 amino acids. The V gene's germline CDR1 is SEHNR and CDR2 FQNEAQ (reference sequence). Trimming removed 6 bases from V and 1 base from J; junction bases left unmatched: 3.

The chain employs TRBV11-3 and TRBJ2-3; 12 positions agree with TRBD2. V lost 5 bases to trimming and J lost 3 bases; unmatched junction nucleotides: 9. Germline CDR1 and CDR2: SGHNT and YENEEA. The CDR3 totals 17 residues. The CDR3 reads CASSTASGRVLTDTQYF. The CDR3 nucleotides are TGTGCCAGCAGCACGGCTAGCGGGAGGGTCTTGACAGATACGCAGTATTTT.